The clone carrying this TCR beta chain was seen at least ten times. The V gene's germline CDR1 is SGHAT and CDR2 FQNNGV. V dropped 5 bases and J dropped 6 bases, with 10 bases sitting between them. The CDR3 length is 12 residues. TCR beta CDR3 sequences were amplified from RNA transcripts. Using the HTBI primer set, a first-round RT-PCR was run on the TCR CDR3. TCRdb passed the multiplex PCR reads through MiXCR, listing each CDR3 protein once. The sample holds approximately 720,000 distinct CDR3 sequences; roughly 20% are singletons and the top ten take around 17%. The data belong to a study of T cells in Graves' hyperthyroidism and ophthalmopathy. Study context: Staff took peripheral blood when the initial diagnosis was made, before any treatment began.

Disease duration under 2 months; hyperthyroidism patients were aged 18 to 65. Sample collection date corresponds to first hyperthyroidism diagnosis, prior to any ophthalmopathy symptoms. The chain has TRBV11-2 and TRBJ1-1; a weak D match, TRBD1 (5 bases). This receptor was identified in a woman aged 45-59 years with Graves' hyperthyroidism that later progressed to Graves' ophthalmopathy. The sample taken for sequencing was blood. CDR3 in amino acids: CASSLDSAEAFF. CDR3 DNA sequence: TGTGCCAGCAGCCTTGACAGTGCTGAAGCTTTCTTT.